This entry features one T cell receptor beta chain sequence. Clones were sequenced by immunoSEQ multiplex PCR, and TCRdb holds only the in-frame ones, with some missing. In the table there are 45,000 to 65,000 clones, about 80% of which are singletons. This sample was taken from a study of blood T cell repertoires in COVID-19. Study overall: Samples of COVID-19 (acute and convalescent) were obtained from the United States, Italy and Spain.

The length of the CDR3 is 15 residues. Trimming cost V 4 bases and J 0 bases; bases outside gene matches: 3. Germline V gene lookup returns CDR1 KGHSH and CDR2 LQKENI. The specimen was peripheral blood. The sequence was obtained from a man aged 55 to 70 with acute or convalescent COVID-19. This chain joins TRBV18 and TRBJ1-2, with 9 bases identical to TRBD1. CDR3 sequence: CASSRDRATNYGYTF. In DNA form, the CDR3 reads TGTGCCAGCTCACGGGACAGGGCTACTAACTATGGCTACACCTTC.